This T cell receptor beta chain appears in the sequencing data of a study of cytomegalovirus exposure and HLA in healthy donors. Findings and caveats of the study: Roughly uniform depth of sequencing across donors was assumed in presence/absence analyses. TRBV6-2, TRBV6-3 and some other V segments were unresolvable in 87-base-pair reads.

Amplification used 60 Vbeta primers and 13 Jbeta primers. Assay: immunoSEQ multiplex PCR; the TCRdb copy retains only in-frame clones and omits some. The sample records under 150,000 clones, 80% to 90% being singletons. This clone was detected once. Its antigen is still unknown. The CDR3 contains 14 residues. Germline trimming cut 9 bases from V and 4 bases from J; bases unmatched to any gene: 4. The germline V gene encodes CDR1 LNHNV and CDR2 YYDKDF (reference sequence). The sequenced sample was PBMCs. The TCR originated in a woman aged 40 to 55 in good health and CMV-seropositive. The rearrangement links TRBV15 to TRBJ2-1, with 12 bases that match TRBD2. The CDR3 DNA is TGTGCCACATCACTAGCGGGGGGATACAATGAGCAGTTCTTC. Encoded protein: CATSLAGGYNEQFF.